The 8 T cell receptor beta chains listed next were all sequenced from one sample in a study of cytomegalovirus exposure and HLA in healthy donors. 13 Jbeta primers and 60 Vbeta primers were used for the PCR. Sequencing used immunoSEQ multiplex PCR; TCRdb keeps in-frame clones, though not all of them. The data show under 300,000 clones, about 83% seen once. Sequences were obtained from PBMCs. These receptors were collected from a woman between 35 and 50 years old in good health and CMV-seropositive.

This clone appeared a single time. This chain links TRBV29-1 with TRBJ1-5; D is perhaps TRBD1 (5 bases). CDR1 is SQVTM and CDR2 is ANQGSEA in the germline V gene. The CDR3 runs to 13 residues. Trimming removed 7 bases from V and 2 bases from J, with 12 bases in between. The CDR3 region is CSAGSGGNQPQHF. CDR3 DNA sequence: TGCAGCGCCGGCTCGGGGGGCAATCAGCCCCAGCATTTT.

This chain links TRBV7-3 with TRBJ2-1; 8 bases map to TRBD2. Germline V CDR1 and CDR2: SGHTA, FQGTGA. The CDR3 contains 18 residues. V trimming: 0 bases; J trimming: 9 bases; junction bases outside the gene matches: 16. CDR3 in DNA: TGTGCCAGCAGCTTAACGGATCAGCGGGAGTTTTACTGGAGTGAGCAGTTCTTC. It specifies CASSLTDQREFYWSEQFF. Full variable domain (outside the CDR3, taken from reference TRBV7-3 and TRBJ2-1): GAGVSQTPSNKVTEKGKYVELRCDPISGHTALYWYRQSLGQGPEFLIYFQGTGAADDSGLPNDRFFAVRPEGSVSTLKIQRTERGDSAVYLCASSLTDQREFYWSEQFFGPGTRLTVL.

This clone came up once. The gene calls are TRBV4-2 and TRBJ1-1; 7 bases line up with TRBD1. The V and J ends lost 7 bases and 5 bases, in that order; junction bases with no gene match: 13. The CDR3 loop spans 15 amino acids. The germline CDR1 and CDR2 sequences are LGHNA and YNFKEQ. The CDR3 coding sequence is TGTGCCAGCAATCCGGGACAGACCTGGGAGACTGAAGCTTTCTTT. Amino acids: CASNPGQTWETEAFF.

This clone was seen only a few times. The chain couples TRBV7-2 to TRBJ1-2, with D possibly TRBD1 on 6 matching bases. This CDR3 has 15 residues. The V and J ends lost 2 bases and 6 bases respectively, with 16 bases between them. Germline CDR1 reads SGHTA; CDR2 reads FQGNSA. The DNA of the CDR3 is TGTGCCAGCAGCTTAACCGGACAGATTTACGATGGCTACACCTTC. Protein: CASSLTGQIYDGYTF.

This CDR3 is CASRSRSNTGELFF. As DNA, the CDR3 is TGCGCCAGCAGATCGAGATCGAACACCGGGGAGCTGTTTTTT. This chain joins TRBV23-1 and TRBJ2-2; no reliable D call. TRBV23-1 is classed as an ORF, of uncertain function. The CDR3 length is 14 residues. V lost 6 bases and J lost 0, with 8 bases in between.

The CDR3 spells CASSPFLAGQETQYF. CDR3 DNA: TGTGCCAGCTCACCCTTTCTAGCGGGGCAAGAGACCCAGTACTTC. V usage is TRBV18 and J usage is TRBJ2-5; 9 bases line up with TRBD2. V shed 3 bases, J shed 2 bases, and the junction held 4 bases outside the gene matches. Germline loops: CDR1 KGHSH, CDR2 LQKENI. The CDR3 is made up of 15 amino acids.

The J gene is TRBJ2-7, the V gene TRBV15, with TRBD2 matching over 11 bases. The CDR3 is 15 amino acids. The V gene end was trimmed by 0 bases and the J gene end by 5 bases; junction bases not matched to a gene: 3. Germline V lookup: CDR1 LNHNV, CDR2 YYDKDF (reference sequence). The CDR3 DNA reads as TGTGCCACCAGCAGAGATGGGACTAGCGGTCACGAGCAGTACTTC. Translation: CATSRDGTSGHEQYF.

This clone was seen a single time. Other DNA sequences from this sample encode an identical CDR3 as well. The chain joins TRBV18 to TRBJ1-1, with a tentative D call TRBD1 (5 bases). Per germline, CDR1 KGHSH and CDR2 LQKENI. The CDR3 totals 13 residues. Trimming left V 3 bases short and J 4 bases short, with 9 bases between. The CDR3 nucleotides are TGTGCCAGCTCACCGCAGGGTGCCACTGAAGCTTTCTTT. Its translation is CASSPQGATEAFF.